The present TCR beta chain was sequenced within a study of T-cell reconstitution after alpha-beta-depleted transplantation in children. Preparation of the TCRbeta library involved a method that used unique molecular identifiers. One entry per CDR3 protein results from TCRdb running MiXCR on the PCR reads. The repertoire includes 380,000 or so distinct CDR3 sequences, approximately 12% of them detected once, and 4.3% sits in the top ten. The junction had 4 bases not matched to a gene; V was cut back by 4 bases and J by 4 bases. Germline V CDR1 and CDR2: SGDLS, YYNGEE. There are 14 residues in the CDR3.

The specimen was PBMCs, collected from the stem cell graft. This clonotype originated in a human donor who donated a stem cell graft to a child with Fanconi anemia. The V call is TRBV9, the J call TRBJ2-1, with TRBD2 identical over 8 bases. CDR3 residues: CASSIAGSYNEQFF. In DNA, the CDR3 is TGTGCCAGCAGCATAGCGGGGAGTTACAATGAGCAGTTCTTC.